These 7 T cell receptor beta chains share one sample of origin, sequenced in a study of T cells in Graves' hyperthyroidism and ophthalmopathy. Researchers took RNA transcripts and amplified the TCR beta CDR3 regions from them. Initially, a first-round RT-PCR of the TCR CDR3 employed the HTBI primer set. MiXCR, run by TCRdb on the multiplex PCR reads, gives a single entry per CDR3 protein. The table shows around 480,000 distinct CDR3 sequences, with roughly 14% occurring only once. The specimen sequenced was blood. Receptor source: a young woman with Graves' hyperthyroidism.

This clonotype was seen many times. The chain uses TRBV6-5 and TRBJ1-2; D remains unclear. Germline V lookup: CDR1 MNHEY, CDR2 SVGAGI. This CDR3 is built from 13 residues. V was cut by 2 bases and J by 8 bases, with 12 bases left in between. CDR3 nucleotide sequence: TGTGCCAGCAGTTACGAGGCAGTTGCCGGCTACACCTTC. This translates into CASSYEAVAGYTF.

J is TRBJ2-1 and V is TRBV19, with 11 bases lining up with TRBD2. The trim removed 5 bases at V and 10 bases at J, leaving 10 bases unmatched. Per the germline V gene, CDR1 is LNHDA and CDR2 is SQIVND (reference sequence). The CDR3 extends over 15 amino acids. The chain's CDR3 is CASSLTSGTFGEQFF. The CDR3 DNA reads TGTGCCAGTAGTTTGACTAGCGGGACGTTCGGGGAGCAGTTCTTC.

The chain couples TRBV2 to TRBJ2-1; 13 bases match TRBD2. The CDR3 totals 18 residues. J lost 7 bases, V lost 6 bases, and 15 bases had no gene match. Per germline, CDR1 SNHLY and CDR2 FYNNEI. The DNA for the CDR3 is TGTGCCAGCAGGGCCACCGTCTCCGGGACTAGCGGGATGAATGAGCAGTTCTTC. This sequence encodes CASRATVSGTSGMNEQFF.

This clonotype appeared many times. This chain links TRBV12-3 or TRBV12-4 with TRBJ1-4; D possibly corresponds to TRBD1 (6 bases). V lost 1 base, J lost 8 bases, and 11 bases lay in between. This CDR3 is built from 14 residues. The CDR3 spells CASSLGGAREKLFF. In DNA, the CDR3 is TGTGCCAGCAGTTTAGGGGGGGCTAGGGAAAAACTGTTTTTT.

This clonotype was observed a few times. The J gene is TRBJ2-3, the V gene TRBV6-1; the match to TRBD2 covers 7 bases. The ends lost 5 bases at V and 3 bases at J; junction bases unmatched: 8. The CDR3 runs to 15 residues. Germline values: CDR1 MNHNS, CDR2 SASEGT. The CDR3 reads CASSPPRERTDTQYF. CDR3 nucleotides: TGTGCCAGCAGTCCCCCGCGGGAGCGGACAGATACGCAGTATTTT.

In its sample, this clonotype was seen many times. The chain couples TRBV3-1 to TRBJ1-6; D call uncertain. The CDR3 is 14 residues long. Germline-derived CDR1 and CDR2 are LGHDT and YNNKEL (reference sequence). The germline V and J ends were trimmed by 5 bases and 5 bases, with 10 bases remaining between them. CDR3 sequence reads: CASSSGPDNSPLHF. The CDR3 DNA follows: TGTGCCAGCAGCTCCGGGCCTGATAATTCACCCCTCCACTTT.

This clonotype was detected ten times or more. V usage is TRBV11-2 and J usage is TRBJ1-2; 8 bases are a match to TRBD1. The CDR3 runs to 14 residues. V lost 7 bases to trimming and J lost 3 bases; unmatched junction nucleotides: 7. From germline, CDR1 is SGHAT and CDR2 FQNNGV. The CDR3, as DNA: TGTGCCAGCACCGGGGCAGGGGGCTACTATGGCTACACCTTC. Translating it yields CASTGAGGYYGYTF.